Listed below are T cell receptor beta chains from one sample, sequenced in a study of T cell responses to AZD1222 COVID-19 vaccine. Libraries were prepared by immunoSEQ multiplex PCR; TCRdb keeps only in-frame clonotypes and omits some of them. The sample carries 90,000 to 150,000 clones, approximately 88% recorded once. The starting material was peripheral blood, obtained on day 0 of AZD1222 vaccination. Receptor source: an adult in good health. CDR3s include the opening cysteine and the closing phenylalanine or tryptophan. Each record gives: V gene, clone size, D gene, J gene, CDR3 DNA, CDR3 protein. The D gene is left open where the match is weak. Not all rows give a size; the values are once, few, many and, for expanded clones, a class.

v_gene: TRBV5-1
abundance: NA
d_gene: TRBD1
j_gene: TRBJ1-6
CDR3nt: TGCGCCAGCAGGAGAATGGACAGGGGAAATTCACCCCTCCACTTT
CDR3aa: CASRRMDRGNSPLHF

v_gene: TRBV6-2/TRBV6-3
abundance: NA
d_gene: TRBD2
j_gene: TRBJ2-1
CDR3nt: TGTGCCAGCAGTTACTACGGGACTAGGGCCGGTGAGCAGTTCTTC
CDR3aa: CASSYYGTRAGEQFF

v_gene: TRBV7-7
abundance: NA
d_gene: TRBD2
j_gene: TRBJ2-3
CDR3nt: TGTGCTAGCAGCCTGACTAGCGGGGAAGGAGATACGCAGTATTTT
CDR3aa: CASSLTSGEGDTQYF

v_gene: TRBV3-1/TRBV3-2
abundance: NA
d_gene: NA
j_gene: TRBJ2-2
CDR3nt: TGTGCCAGCAGCCAATTAGGAGGGGGGTTCACCGGGGAGCTGTTTTTT
CDR3aa: CASSQLGGGFTGELFF

v_gene: TRBV5-4
abundance: NA
d_gene: TRBD2
j_gene: TRBJ2-5
CDR3nt: TGTGCCAGCAGCCGAGCGGGGGGTCAAGAGACCCAGTACTTC
CDR3aa: CASSRAGGQETQYF

v_gene: TRBV27
abundance: NA
d_gene: NA
j_gene: TRBJ1-2
CDR3nt: TGTGCCAGCAGTTTCCGAGGGGATAATGGCTACACCTTC
CDR3aa: CASSFRGDNGYTF

v_gene: TRBV6-5
abundance: NA
d_gene: TRBD1
j_gene: TRBJ1-2
CDR3nt: TGTGCCAGTGTCAGCCAGGGGGGATTCTATGGCTACACCTTC
CDR3aa: CASVSQGGFYGYTF

v_gene: TRBV7-2
abundance: NA
d_gene: NA
j_gene: TRBJ1-5
CDR3nt: TGTGCCAGCAGCTTAGAAGGGTATCAGCCCCAGCATTTT
CDR3aa: CASSLEGYQPQHF

v_gene: TRBV7-2
abundance: NA
d_gene: TRBD1
j_gene: TRBJ1-2
CDR3nt: TGTGCCAGCAGCTTCCCCCGGACAGGGGGATTCTATGGCTACACCTTC
CDR3aa: CASSFPRTGGFYGYTF

v_gene: TRBV7-3
abundance: once
d_gene: TRBD2
j_gene: TRBJ2-1
CDR3nt: TGTGCCAGCAGCTCCCCGGGACTAGCGGGGGGGGAAGAGCAGTTCTTC
CDR3aa: CASSSPGLAGGEEQFF

v_gene: TRBV19
abundance: NA
d_gene: NA
j_gene: TRBJ1-2
CDR3nt: TGTGCCAGCCGTCCGGGAGGGGAACCGTATGGCTACACCTTC
CDR3aa: CASRPGGEPYGYTF

v_gene: TRBV27
abundance: NA
d_gene: TRBD2
j_gene: TRBJ2-5
CDR3nt: TGTGCCAGCAGTTTAAGGCCGCTGGGACTAGCGAAACAAGAGACCCAGTACTTC
CDR3aa: CASSLRPLGLAKQETQYF

v_gene: TRBV12-2
abundance: NA
d_gene: NA
j_gene: TRBJ1-2
CDR3nt: TGTGCAAGTCGCTTAGTGATTTTCGGGACAGGCCCCTATGGCTACACCTTC
CDR3aa: CASRLVIFGTGPYGYTF

v_gene: TRBV7-2
abundance: NA
d_gene: NA
j_gene: TRBJ2-3
CDR3nt: TGTGCCAGCAGCTTAGCGAGCACAGATACGCAGTATTTT
CDR3aa: CASSLASTDTQYF

v_gene: TRBV19
abundance: NA
d_gene: NA
j_gene: TRBJ1-4
CDR3nt: TGTGCCAGTAGAACCTCGGGACACCTTGAAAAACTGTTTTTT
CDR3aa: CASRTSGHLEKLFF

v_gene: TRBV19
abundance: NA
d_gene: NA
j_gene: TRBJ1-2
CDR3nt: TGTGCCAGTAGTATGAATCAGGGGACCCTTCTCCGTGGCTACACCTTC
CDR3aa: CASSMNQGTLLRGYTF

v_gene: TRBV2
abundance: NA
d_gene: NA
j_gene: TRBJ2-2
CDR3nt: TGTGCCAGCAGTGAAATCAGGGGGGCCGGGGAGCTGTTTTTT
CDR3aa: CASSEIRGAGELFF

v_gene: TRBV7-2
abundance: NA
d_gene: TRBD2
j_gene: TRBJ2-7
CDR3nt: TGTGCCAGCAGCTTAATGGCGACTAGCGGGAGATTCTCCTACGAGCAGTACTTC
CDR3aa: CASSLMATSGRFSYEQYF

v_gene: TRBV14
abundance: NA
d_gene: TRBD1
j_gene: TRBJ1-4
CDR3nt: TGTGCCAGCAGCCTTTACAGGGGTGAAAAACTGTTTTTT
CDR3aa: CASSLYRGEKLFF

v_gene: TRBV10-3
abundance: NA
d_gene: NA
j_gene: TRBJ2-1
CDR3nt: TGTGCCATCAGTGCAGGAGGAAGCCCCTACAATGAGCAGTTCTTC
CDR3aa: CAISAGGSPYNEQFF

v_gene: TRBV2
abundance: once
d_gene: NA
j_gene: TRBJ1-2
CDR3nt: TGTGCCAGCAGTGAAGCTCTGACGGCCTATGGCTACACCTTC
CDR3aa: CASSEALTAYGYTF

v_gene: TRBV7-2
abundance: NA
d_gene: NA
j_gene: TRBJ2-2
CDR3nt: TGTGCCAGCAGCTTAGCGGGGGGCGCGAGTCCCAGGGAGCTGTTTTTT
CDR3aa: CASSLAGGASPRELFF

v_gene: TRBV9
abundance: NA
d_gene: NA
j_gene: TRBJ1-2
CDR3nt: TGTGCCAGCAGCGAGATGGGCGCGCCTAGGGGTAACTATGGCTACACCTTC
CDR3aa: CASSEMGAPRGNYGYTF

v_gene: TRBV12-5
abundance: NA
d_gene: NA
j_gene: TRBJ1-6
CDR3nt: TGTGCTAGTGGTCCAACCGTGACAGAGGTTTGGTCACCCCTCCACTTT
CDR3aa: CASGPTVTEVWSPLHF

v_gene: TRBV11-2
abundance: NA
d_gene: NA
j_gene: TRBJ2-7
CDR3nt: TGTGCCAGCAGCCCGGGGGTAGGGGGAATGACCCAGCAGTACTTC
CDR3aa: CASSPGVGGMTQQYF

v_gene: TRBV4-3
abundance: NA
d_gene: NA
j_gene: TRBJ1-2
CDR3nt: TGCGCCAGCAGCCAAGATCGTAACTCCGGGTGGGGAGGTGGCTACACCTTC
CDR3aa: CASSQDRNSGWGGGYTF

v_gene: TRBV9
abundance: NA
d_gene: TRBD1
j_gene: TRBJ1-1
CDR3nt: TGTGCCAGCAGCGTCAACCAGCGCCCGGACAGGGGGCGGATTGAAGCTTTCTTT
CDR3aa: CASSVNQRPDRGRIEAFF

v_gene: TRBV6-5
abundance: NA
d_gene: TRBD1
j_gene: TRBJ1-3
CDR3nt: TGTGCCAGCAGTACCGGGACAGAGCCGGGAAACACCATATATTTT
CDR3aa: CASSTGTEPGNTIYF

v_gene: TRBV5-1
abundance: NA
d_gene: NA
j_gene: TRBJ2-2
CDR3nt: TGCGCCAGCAGCCGCGCGGGAAACACCGGGGAGCTGTTTTTT
CDR3aa: CASSRAGNTGELFF

v_gene: TRBV5-1
abundance: NA
d_gene: NA
j_gene: TRBJ2-3
CDR3nt: TGCGCCAGCAGCTTGGTAAGGACTCCCGATACGCAGTATTTT
CDR3aa: CASSLVRTPDTQYF

v_gene: TRBV29-1
abundance: NA
d_gene: TRBD1
j_gene: TRBJ1-4
CDR3nt: TGCAGCGTCTCGGGACAGAGAAATGAAAAACTGTTTTTT
CDR3aa: CSVSGQRNEKLFF

v_gene: TRBV3-1/TRBV3-2
abundance: NA
d_gene: NA
j_gene: TRBJ2-3
CDR3nt: TGTGCCAGCGGGGGACCCACAGATACGCAGTATTTT
CDR3aa: CASGGPTDTQYF

v_gene: TRBV19
abundance: once
d_gene: TRBD1
j_gene: TRBJ2-4
CDR3nt: TGTGCCAGTAGCACCGGACAGGGTCTAGCCAAAAACATTCAGTACTTC
CDR3aa: CASSTGQGLAKNIQYF